The 22 T cell receptor beta chains reported below all come from one sample, sequenced in a study of cytomegalovirus exposure and HLA in healthy donors. PCR amplification relied on 60 Vbeta primers (plus 13 Jbeta primers). Profiling relied on immunoSEQ multiplex PCR, and the TCRdb table lists in-frame clones only, not all of them. Of about 190,000 clones listed, 85% are singletons. Sequencing was performed on PBMCs. These receptors were taken from a boy aged 2 to 10 in good health and CMV-seronegative.

This clone was detected a few times. This chain connects TRBV5-1 to TRBJ2-7; 11 bases agree with TRBD1. The CDR3 runs 15 residues. From germline, CDR1 is SGHRS and CDR2 YFSETQ. V was clipped by 4 bases and J by 5 bases; unmatched bases: 8. This CDR3 reads CASSVRSGQGDEQYF. The DNA for the CDR3 is TGCGCCAGCAGCGTGCGATCGGGACAGGGGGACGAGCAGTACTTC. Drawing the rest from reference TRBV5-1 and TRBJ2-7, the complete variable domain is KAGVTQTPRYLIKTRGQQVTLSCSPISGHRSVSWYQQTPGQGLQFLFEYFSETQRNKGNFPGRFSGRQFSNSRSEMNVSTLELGDSALYLCASSVRSGQGDEQYFGPGTRLTVT.

V usage is TRBV5-1 and J usage is TRBJ2-7, with 9 bases fitting TRBD2. After removal of 0 bases from V and 3 bases from J, the junction contained 4 bases not matched to a gene. Germline CDR1 and CDR2: SGHRS and YFSETQ. The CDR3 is 15 residues long. DNA of the CDR3: TGCGCCAGCAGCTTGGTAGGTAGCGGGGGCTACGAGCAGTACTTC. Protein sequence: CASSLVGSGGYEQYF.

The V gene is TRBV28, the J gene TRBJ2-5, with TRBD2 matching over 7 bases. The CDR3 extends over 14 amino acids. The trim removed 6 bases at V and 2 bases at J, leaving 6 bases unmatched. The germline V gene encodes CDR1 MDHEN and CDR2 SYDVKM. This CDR3 is CASRPGLSQETQYF. CDR3 coding DNA: TGTGCCAGCAGACCGGGACTATCTCAAGAGACCCAGTACTTC.

This clone was detected a few times. The V gene is TRBV25-1, the J gene TRBJ1-5; 7 bases line up with TRBD1. Germline trimming cut 4 bases from V and 2 bases from J; bases unmatched to any gene: 2. Germline V gives CDR1 MGHDK, CDR2 SYGVNS. This CDR3 region has 14 residues. For the CDR3, the DNA is TGTGCCAGCAGTGTTGGACAGGGCAATCAGCCCCAGCATTTT. This translates into CASSVGQGNQPQHF.

The chain couples TRBV6-6 to TRBJ1-2; D uncertain. Germline values: CDR1 MNHNY, CDR2 SVGAGI (reference sequence). The CDR3 is 13 residues long. Trimming stripped 0 bases from V and 8 bases from J, with 10 bases between. CDR3 residues: CASSYSLGSGYTF. Written as DNA, the CDR3 is TGTGCCAGCAGTTACTCACTGGGCAGCGGCTACACCTTC.

This rearrangement joins TRBV28 to TRBJ1-2; 9 bases line up with TRBD1. CDR1 and CDR2 from the germline V gene are MDHEN and SYDVKM. V gave up 6 bases and J gave up 4 bases; unmatched junction bases: 6. This CDR3 region has 14 residues. The CDR3 sequence: CASRQGAKLYGYTF. CDR3 coding DNA: TGTGCCAGCAGACAGGGGGCGAAGCTCTATGGCTACACCTTC.

V and J are TRBV19 and TRBJ1-4, with TRBD1 identical over 8 bases. CDR1 LNHDA and CDR2 SQIVND come from the germline V gene (reference sequence). The V segment lost 5 bases and the J segment 7 bases; nucleotides outside the gene matches: 3. CDR3 length: 13 residues. Here the CDR3 reads CASSGQGGEKLFF. The DNA of the CDR3 is TGTGCCAGTAGTGGACAGGGTGGTGAAAAACTGTTTTTT.

This clone showed up just once. The genes are TRBV21-1 and TRBJ2-1; the DNA was not used to check the table's D call, TRBD2. TRBV21-1 is a documented pseudogene. This CDR3 has 14 amino acids. CDR3 sequence reads: CAGDTRGPYNEQFF. CDR3 DNA sequence: TGTGCCGGAGATACTAGAGGCCCCTACAATGAGCAGTTCTTC.

V usage is TRBV11-3 and J usage is TRBJ2-2; the match to TRBD2 covers 7 bases. This CDR3 has 14 amino acids. V shed 5 bases and J 5 bases; nucleotides not matched to a gene: 5. The germline gives CDR1 SGHNT, CDR2 YENEEA. The CDR3 bases are TGTGCCAGCAGCGTGGGGGGAGGGACCGGGGAGCTGTTTTTT. Its translation: CASSVGGGTGELFF.

This sequence joins TRBV28 and TRBJ1-4, with TRBD1 matching 10 bases. There are 13 residues in the CDR3. With 10 bases clipped from V and 8 bases from J, the junction kept 7 bases outside the gene matches. Germline V lookup: CDR1 MDHEN, CDR2 SYDVKM. CDR3 sequence: CATHDRGREKLFF. The CDR3 DNA reads as TGTGCCACACACGACAGGGGGCGAGAAAAACTGTTTTTT.

This sequence joins TRBV7-8 and TRBJ1-5; D unresolved. CDR3 length: 16 amino acids. V lost 2 bases and J 3 bases, leaving 14 bases between the germline ends. Germline CDR1 is SGHVS and CDR2 is FQNEAQ. This CDR3 reads CASSLREFEFNQPQHF. In DNA form, the CDR3 reads TGTGCCAGCAGCTTAAGGGAGTTTGAGTTCAATCAGCCCCAGCATTTT.

V usage is TRBV19 and J usage is TRBJ1-4; no clear D. The CDR3 contains 16 residues. V was pared by 1 base and J by 4 bases, with 13 bases between. The germline CDR1 and CDR2 sequences are LNHDA and SQIVND (reference sequence). The CDR3 DNA reads TGTGCCAGTAGTATAGGTGGGCAAGGGAGTAATGAAAAACTGTTTTTT. Translating it yields CASSIGGQGSNEKLFF.

This clone was counted once. This chain links TRBV6-1 with TRBJ2-7; D gene uncertain. This CDR3 has 14 amino acids. V was pared by 6 bases and J by 1 base, with 13 bases between. Germline CDR1 MNHNS, CDR2 SASEGT. The CDR3 sequence: CASSHPEVSYEQYF. CDR3 in DNA: TGTGCCAGCAGCCACCCTGAGGTATCCTACGAGCAGTACTTC.

This clone has a single count. The chain couples TRBV9 to TRBJ2-5, with D unresolved. V was trimmed by 3 bases and J by 0 bases, leaving 3 bases between them. CDR3 length equals 12 residues. The germline V gene encodes CDR1 SGDLS and CDR2 YYNGEE. CDR3 loop: CASSADQETQYF. In nucleotides, the CDR3 is TGTGCCAGCAGCGCGGACCAAGAGACCCAGTACTTC.

This chain joins TRBV19 and TRBJ1-2, with 11 bases that match TRBD1. Germline-derived CDR1 and CDR2 are LNHDA and SQIVND (reference sequence). Unmatched junction bases numbered 4, after V lost 5 bases and J lost 5 bases. This CDR3 is 14 amino acids long. This CDR3 is CASSLGQGVYGYTF. The CDR3 nucleotides are TGTGCCAGTAGTCTGGGACAGGGGGTGTATGGCTACACCTTC.

This clone was seen a single time. The V call is TRBV7-9, the J call TRBJ1-1, with D possibly TRBD1 on 6 matching bases. This CDR3 contains 18 residues. Germline V gene data show CDR1 as SEHNR and CDR2 as FQNEAQ (reference sequence). V lost 4 bases, J lost 0 bases, and 21 bases lay in between. Written as DNA, the CDR3 is TGTGCCAGCAGCTCAGGGGAGACTCGCCAGGGTTTGAACACTGAAGCTTTCTTT. It yields the protein CASSSGETRQGLNTEAFF. Full variable domain (remainder filled in from reference TRBV7-9 and TRBJ1-1): DTGVSQNPRHKITKRGQNVTFRCDPISEHNRLYWYRQTLGQGPEFLTYFQNEAQLEKSRLLSDRFSAERPKGSFSTLEIQRTEQGDSAMYLCASSSGETRQGLNTEAFFGQGTRLTVV.

The CDR3 spells CASSSAHRANTGELFF. In nucleotides, the CDR3 is TGTGCCAGCAGTAGTGCCCACAGGGCGAACACCGGGGAGCTGTTTTTT. The chain joins TRBV6-6 to TRBJ2-2; tentative D call: TRBD1 (6 bases). V gave up 5 bases and J gave up 0 bases, with 13 bases separating them. The length of the CDR3 is 16 residues. Germline values: CDR1 MNHNY, CDR2 SVGAGI (reference sequence).

In nucleotides, the CDR3 is TGTGCCAGCAGCCCCGGGGGGGCCAGACACTTCCAAGAGACCCAGTACTTC. Its translation: CASSPGGARHFQETQYF. V and J are TRBV5-4 and TRBJ2-5; 8 nucleotides line up with TRBD2. J lost 1 base, V lost 4 bases, and 12 bases had no gene match. CDR1 and CDR2 (germline): SGHNT, YYREEE (reference sequence). The CDR3 spans 17 residues.

V is TRBV18 and J is TRBJ2-2, with 7 bases aligning to TRBD1. This CDR3 contains 15 residues. The germline CDR1 and CDR2 sequences are KGHSH and LQKENI. V trimming: 0 bases; J trimming: 5 bases; junction bases outside the gene matches: 3. CDR3 region: CASSPPGRGTGELFF. The CDR3 DNA sequence: TGTGCCAGCTCACCACCGGGCAGGGGGACCGGGGAGCTGTTTTTT.

This clone was seen more than once but under ten times. The rearrangement joins TRBV27 to TRBJ1-5, with no clear D. The CDR3 spans 13 residues. V lost 3 bases and J lost 7, with 10 bases in between. Germline CDR1 reads MNHEY; CDR2 reads SMNVEV (reference sequence). CDR3 nucleotides: TGTGCCAGCAGTTTGAGGGCATGGCAGCCCCAGCATTTT. This translates into CASSLRAWQPQHF.

The rearrangement uses TRBV18 and TRBJ2-1; 7 bases are a match to TRBD2. Per germline, CDR1 KGHSH and CDR2 LQKENI. The V gene end was trimmed by 6 bases and the J gene end by 4 bases; junction bases not matched to a gene: 12. The CDR3 totals 16 residues. The CDR3 region is CASSLEGLGAYNEQFF. CDR3 sequence (DNA): TGTGCCAGCTCGCTTGAAGGACTAGGTGCATACAATGAGCAGTTCTTC.

This chain uses TRBV11-2 with TRBJ2-5; 9 positions match TRBD2. CDR3 length equals 15 residues. With V trimmed by 2 bases and J by 1 base, 2 bases remained unmatched. Germline V gene sequence: CDR1 SGHAT, CDR2 FQNNGV. This CDR3 reads CASSLSSGVQETQYF. The CDR3, as DNA: TGTGCCAGCAGCTTATCTAGCGGGGTCCAAGAGACCCAGTACTTC.